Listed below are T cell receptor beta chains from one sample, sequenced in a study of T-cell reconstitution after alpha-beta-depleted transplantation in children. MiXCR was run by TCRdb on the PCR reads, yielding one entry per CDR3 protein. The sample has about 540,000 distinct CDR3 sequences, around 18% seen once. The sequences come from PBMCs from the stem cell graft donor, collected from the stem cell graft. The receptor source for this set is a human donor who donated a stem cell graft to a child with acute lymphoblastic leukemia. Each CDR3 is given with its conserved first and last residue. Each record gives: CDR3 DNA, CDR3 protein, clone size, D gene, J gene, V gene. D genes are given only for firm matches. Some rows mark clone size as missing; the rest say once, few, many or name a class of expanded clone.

cdr3_nt: TGTGCCAGCAGTGAAGCGCGAGTAGCGGGAGGGCCGCGGTTACGGTACGAGCAGTACTTC; cdr3_aa: CASSEARVAGGPRLRYEQYF; clone_size: few; d_call: TRBD2; j_call: TRBJ2-7; v_call: TRBV6-1
cdr3_nt: TGCGCCAGCAGCTTGGGGGACGCGGGGAACAATGAGCAGTTCTTC; cdr3_aa: CASSLGDAGNNEQFF; clone_size: few; d_call: NA; j_call: TRBJ2-1; v_call: TRBV5-1
cdr3_nt: TGTGCCAGCTCACCATATAGCGGGGTCTCCTACAATGAGCAGTTCTTC; cdr3_aa: CASSPYSGVSYNEQFF; clone_size: NA; d_call: TRBD2; j_call: TRBJ2-1; v_call: TRBV18
cdr3_nt: TGTGCCAGCAGTGTATGGGGGGTTGATCAGCCCCAGCATTTT; cdr3_aa: CASSVWGVDQPQHF; clone_size: NA; d_call: NA; j_call: TRBJ1-5; v_call: TRBV2
cdr3_nt: TGTGCCAGCTCACCACTTACCGAGGAAGAGACCCAGTACTTC; cdr3_aa: CASSPLTEEETQYF; clone_size: NA; d_call: NA; j_call: TRBJ2-5; v_call: TRBV18
cdr3_nt: TGTGCCAGCAGTCGGGACAATGTGGCCTACGAGCAGTACTTC; cdr3_aa: CASSRDNVAYEQYF; clone_size: NA; d_call: NA; j_call: TRBJ2-7; v_call: TRBV3-1
cdr3_nt: TGCGCCAGCCAAGTAGCGGAAGACCCCTACAATGAGCAGTTCTTC; cdr3_aa: CASQVAEDPYNEQFF; clone_size: few; d_call: NA; j_call: TRBJ2-1; v_call: TRBV5-1
cdr3_nt: TGTGCCAGTAGTGTGCCGGACAGGGGAAAAGGGGAGCAGTTCTTC; cdr3_aa: CASSVPDRGKGEQFF; clone_size: NA; d_call: TRBD1; j_call: TRBJ2-1; v_call: TRBV19
cdr3_nt: TGTGCCAGCAGCGTGGACCACAATGAGCAGTTCTTC; cdr3_aa: CASSVDHNEQFF; clone_size: few; d_call: NA; j_call: TRBJ2-1; v_call: TRBV7-3
cdr3_nt: TGTGCCAGTAGTCGTCTGGAGAACACTGAAGCTTTCTTT; cdr3_aa: CASSRLENTEAFF; clone_size: few; d_call: NA; j_call: TRBJ1-1; v_call: TRBV19
cdr3_nt: TGCAGTGCTAGAGATCACGGACGCTACGAGCAGTACTTC; cdr3_aa: CSARDHGRYEQYF; clone_size: many; d_call: NA; j_call: TRBJ2-7; v_call: TRBV20-1
cdr3_nt: TGTGCTAGTGGTTTTTCGTCCGACCGGACCGATAATGGCTACACCTTC; cdr3_aa: CASGFSSDRTDNGYTF; clone_size: few; d_call: NA; j_call: TRBJ1-2; v_call: TRBV12-5
cdr3_nt: TGCGCCAGCAGCTCAACCGGGACAGGGAATTTCCGAATACGGAATGAAAAACTGTTTTTT; cdr3_aa: CASSSTGTGNFRIRNEKLFF; clone_size: NA; d_call: TRBD1; j_call: TRBJ1-4; v_call: TRBV5-1
cdr3_nt: TGTGCCAGCACCGAGGCCCCCAATCAGCCCCAGCATTTT; cdr3_aa: CASTEAPNQPQHF; clone_size: NA; d_call: NA; j_call: TRBJ1-5; v_call: TRBV7-3
cdr3_nt: TGTGCCAGCAGCTTCCCCAGGGCCGGGACTGAAGCTTTCTTT; cdr3_aa: CASSFPRAGTEAFF; clone_size: few; d_call: NA; j_call: TRBJ1-1; v_call: TRBV5-5
cdr3_nt: TGTGCCAGCAGATTACAGGGATCCGGTCCCACTGAAGCTTTCTTT; cdr3_aa: CASRLQGSGPTEAFF; clone_size: NA; d_call: NA; j_call: TRBJ1-1; v_call: TRBV6-5
cdr3_nt: TGTGCCAGCAGCGGGACAGGGGTCGAAGCTTTCTTT; cdr3_aa: CASSGTGVEAFF; clone_size: few; d_call: TRBD1; j_call: TRBJ1-1; v_call: TRBV7-6
cdr3_nt: TGCGCCAGCAGTGAGACCCCACTAGGCCGCACAGATACGCAGTATTTT; cdr3_aa: CASSETPLGRTDTQYF; clone_size: NA; d_call: NA; j_call: TRBJ2-3; v_call: TRBV10-2
cdr3_nt: TGTGCCAGCGTCCCGTGGGGCAGCACAGATACGCAGTATTTT; cdr3_aa: CASVPWGSTDTQYF; clone_size: few; d_call: NA; j_call: TRBJ2-3; v_call: TRBV12-3/TRBV12-4
cdr3_nt: TGCAGTGCTAGAGATACGGGACAGGGGCGGTTTGGCTACACCTTC; cdr3_aa: CSARDTGQGRFGYTF; clone_size: few; d_call: TRBD1; j_call: TRBJ1-2; v_call: TRBV20-1
cdr3_nt: TGTGCCAGCAGCGACAGGGGACTGGAGCCCCAGCATTTT; cdr3_aa: CASSDRGLEPQHF; clone_size: NA; d_call: TRBD1; j_call: TRBJ1-5; v_call: TRBV12-3/TRBV12-4
cdr3_nt: TGTTGCCAGGAGGACGCGAACACCGGGGAGCTGTTTTTT; cdr3_aa: CCQEDANTGELFF; clone_size: NA; d_call: NA; j_call: TRBJ2-2; v_call: TRBV12-3/TRBV12-4
cdr3_nt: TGCAGCGTTGAGGGGCCAGGGTACGAGCAGTACTTC; cdr3_aa: CSVEGPGYEQYF; clone_size: NA; d_call: NA; j_call: TRBJ2-7; v_call: TRBV29-1
cdr3_nt: TGCAGTGCCATCCCCCATTCCTACGAGCAGTACTTC; cdr3_aa: CSAIPHSYEQYF; clone_size: NA; d_call: NA; j_call: TRBJ2-7; v_call: TRBV20-1
cdr3_nt: TGTGCCAGCAGCTCCCGACCGACAGGGAACTATGGCTACACCTTC; cdr3_aa: CASSSRPTGNYGYTF; clone_size: few; d_call: TRBD1; j_call: TRBJ1-2; v_call: TRBV7-9
cdr3_nt: TGCGCCAGCAGCTTGTCAGGCAATCTCGGAGGAAACACCATATATTTT; cdr3_aa: CASSLSGNLGGNTIYF; clone_size: NA; d_call: NA; j_call: TRBJ1-3; v_call: TRBV5-1
cdr3_nt: TGTGCCAGCAGCTGGGGGTCCCCCCGGCCCGGGTATGGCTACACCTTC; cdr3_aa: CASSWGSPRPGYGYTF; clone_size: NA; d_call: NA; j_call: TRBJ1-2; v_call: TRBV7-9
cdr3_nt: TGTGCCAGCAGCTCCTTTTCGACCTTATACACCGGGGAGCTGTTTTTT; cdr3_aa: CASSSFSTLYTGELFF; clone_size: once; d_call: NA; j_call: TRBJ2-2; v_call: TRBV5-8
cdr3_nt: TGCAGTGCTTGGTGGGTGGACAGATATGGCTACACCTTC; cdr3_aa: CSAWWVDRYGYTF; clone_size: few; d_call: NA; j_call: TRBJ1-2; v_call: TRBV20-1